This TCR beta chain emerged from a study of OX40 agonist ivuxolimab in advanced cancers. Turning to the study itself: An agonistic human IgG2 monoclonal antibody against OX40 (CD134) was given. At doses from 0.01 to 10 mg/kg, patients were given intravenous ivuxolimab every 2 weeks.

Note on this clone: Its antigen is not identified. The sample has other DNA sequences that encode this CDR3 too.

Method: immunoSEQ multiplex PCR; TCRdb's copy keeps in-frame clones and lacks some. The table shows 90,000 to 150,000 clones, with 85% to 90% occurring only once. There are 11 residues in the CDR3. Deletions cut 5 bases from V and 3 bases from J, with 2 bases between. Germline CDR1 and CDR2: MDHEN and SYDVKM. Study-level results: Dosing at 0.1 to 3.0 mg/kg was accompanied by clonal expansion of CD4+ and CD8+ blood T cells by week 6.

The gene calls are TRBV28 and TRBJ2-1; D is undetermined. The sequence was collected from an adult with an advanced solid tumor such as melanoma, head and neck, liver or kidney cancer. Sequencing was performed on CD4+ or CD8+ T cells sorted from blood, taken in a trial of the OX40 agonist ivuxolimab. CDR3 nucleotide sequence: TGTGCCAGCAGTCTCTACAATGAGCAGTTCTTC. This encodes CASSLYNEQFF.